This TCR beta chain was sequenced in a study of Ad26.COV2.S vaccination and SARS-CoV-2 variants. Measured with immunoSEQ multiplex PCR; TCRdb has only the in-frame clones, and not every one. The repertoire holds about 350,000 clones, with 90% to 95% as singletons. CDR3 length equals 17 residues. J lost 9 bases, V lost 3 bases, and 15 bases had no gene match. CDR1 KGHSH and CDR2 LQKENI come from the germline V gene. This rearrangement joins TRBV18 to TRBJ1-5, with 9 positions matching TRBD1. Sequencing was performed on peripheral blood, taken after recovery from COVID-19. This sequence was found in a human donor who had recovered from COVID-19. The CDR3 nucleotides are TGTGCCAGCTCACCGACCCAAGGGACAGGGCGTGACGGGCCCCAGCATTTT. Amino acid sequence: CASSPTQGTGRDGPQHF.